These 23 T cell receptor beta chains originate from one sample sequenced in a study of CD8+CD57+ T cells in acquired aplastic anemia. Those patients picked for sequencing had displayed CD8+CD57+ cell expansion on flow cytometry. Both TCR beta VDJ combination and CDR3 sequence profiling were carried out. Genomic DNA was the template for this profiling. MiXCR, applied by TCRdb to the reads, yields one record per CDR3 protein. The table includes 150,000 or so distinct CDR3 sequences, roughly 49% detected once. The source material was sorted CD4+, CD8+, or CD8+CD57+ T cells (not recorded which) from PBMCs. The receptor set was obtained from a human donor with aplastic anemia.

The chain links TRBV20-1 to TRBJ2-7; D remains ambiguous. CDR3 size: 13 residues. Trimming cost V 1 base and J 0 bases, with 7 bases left between them. Germline V gives CDR1 DFQATT, CDR2 SNEGSKA (reference sequence). CDR3 DNA sequence: TGCAGTGCTAGAGGTTCGAACTCCTACGAGCAGTACTTC. Amino acid sequence: CSARGSNSYEQYF.

There are many counts of this clonotype. The rearrangement joins TRBV10-3 to TRBJ2-5, with D tentatively TRBD2 (6 bases). Trimming cost V 6 bases and J 5 bases, with 19 bases left between them. Germline-derived CDR1 and CDR2 are ENHRY and SYGVKD. This CDR3 has 15 residues. The CDR3: CAIRRRLDEAETQYF. In nucleotides, the CDR3 is TGTGCCATCAGAAGGAGACTAGACGAGGCCGAGACCCAGTACTTC.

The V gene is TRBV2, the J gene TRBJ2-6, with 9 positions matching TRBD1. The germline V gene encodes CDR1 SNHLY and CDR2 FYNNEI. After removal of 4 bases from V and 3 bases from J, the junction contained 4 bases not matched to a gene. The CDR3 runs to 16 residues. CDR3 sequence: CASSATGGDGANVLTF. In DNA, the CDR3 is TGTGCCAGCAGTGCTACAGGGGGCGATGGGGCCAACGTCCTGACTTTC.

The chain is built from TRBV19 and TRBJ2-1, with D unresolved. This CDR3 is built from 13 residues. Trimming removed 4 bases from V and 8 bases from J, with 12 bases in between. Germline lookup yields CDR1 LNHDA and CDR2 SQIVND (reference sequence). In DNA, the CDR3 is TGTGCCAGTAGTAATGGGATGGTAGATGAGCAGTTCTTC. As protein: CASSNGMVDEQFF.

The V and J genes are TRBV19 and TRBJ2-7, with D maybe TRBD1 (5 bases). CDR1 and CDR2 from the germline V gene are LNHDA and SQIVND (reference sequence). The CDR3 length is 14 residues. V lost 3 bases, J lost 5 bases, and 14 bases lay in between. The CDR3, as DNA: TGTGCCAGTAGTATCTCAGGGTGTTTGGACGAGCAGTACTTC. It translates to CASSISGCLDEQYF.

This clonotype has more than one count but fewer than ten. The chain recombines TRBV19 with TRBJ1-1; 9 bases agree with TRBD1. The junction had 9 bases not matched to a gene; V was cut back by 8 bases and J by 5 bases. Germline lookup yields CDR1 LNHDA and CDR2 SQIVND (reference sequence). This CDR3 spans 14 amino acids. CDR3 sequence: CASQTNRGRTEAFF. CDR3 bases: TGTGCCAGTCAGACGAACAGGGGGCGGACTGAAGCTTTCTTT.

As regards this clonotype: This could be a read error, since a much larger clone is one nucleotide away. The chain employs TRBV12-5 and TRBJ2-5; 7 nucleotides line up with TRBD2. V trimming: 11 bases; J trimming: 3 bases; junction bases outside the gene matches: 9. The V gene's germline CDR1 is LGHNT and CDR2 FRNRAP. CDR3 length equals 13 residues. The CDR3 bases are TGTGCTTGCCGGGACTATGGGAAAGAGACCCAGTACTTC. Amino acids: CACRDYGKETQYF.

The chain links TRBV2 to TRBJ1-5; TRBD1 matches at 10 bases. Germline V gene sequence: CDR1 SNHLY, CDR2 FYNNEI. The V and J ends lost 3 bases and 6 bases, in that order; junction bases with no gene match: 2. The CDR3 sequence is 14 residues long. The CDR3 loop reads CASSDRTGGQPQHF. In nucleotides, the CDR3 is TGTGCCAGCAGTGATAGGACAGGGGGTCAGCCCCAGCATTTT.

At least ten counts were recorded for this clonotype. The chain is built from TRBV6-1 and TRBJ2-7, with D perhaps matching TRBD2 (5 bases). Germline V lookup: CDR1 MNHNS, CDR2 SASEGT. V dropped 4 bases and J dropped 1 base, with 11 bases sitting between them. The CDR3 spans 14 residues. CDR3 region: CASSVDSGSYEQYF. The DNA of the CDR3 is TGTGCCAGCAGTGTAGATTCGGGGTCCTACGAGCAGTACTTC.

The chain links TRBV15 to TRBJ2-7; 9 bases match TRBD2. Trimming at V came to 0 bases and at J to 3 bases, leaving 0 bases not matched to a gene. Per germline, CDR1 LNHNV and CDR2 YYDKDF (reference sequence). CDR3 length: 14 residues. CDR3 in DNA: TGTGCCACCAGCAGAGATAGCGGGGGCTACGAGCAGTACTTC. Translating it yields CATSRDSGGYEQYF.

This clonotype was found many times. This rearrangement joins TRBV20-1 to TRBJ2-7; TRBD2 matches 9 bases. The germline V gene encodes CDR1 DFQATT and CDR2 SNEGSKA (reference sequence). Germline trimming cut 2 bases from V and 2 bases from J; bases unmatched to any gene: 4. The CDR3 is 14 amino acids. For the CDR3, the DNA is TGCAGTGCTAGAATATTAGCGGGGGCCTACGAGCAGTACTTC. Translation: CSARILAGAYEQYF.

The chain couples TRBV20-1 to TRBJ1-6, with D tentatively TRBD1 (5 bases). Germline V CDR1 and CDR2: DFQATT, SNEGSKA (reference sequence). The CDR3 sequence is 15 residues long. Between the trimmed V and J ends, which lost 3 bases and 0 bases, there was a span of 9 bases. CDR3 region: CSARGGSSYNSPLHF. The CDR3 DNA sequence: TGCAGTGCTAGGGGGGGGAGCTCCTATAATTCACCCCTCCACTTT.

This rearrangement joins TRBV10-2 to TRBJ2-1, with a weak D call TRBD2 (7 bases). The length of the CDR3 is 14 residues. V lost 2 bases, J lost 9 bases, and 14 bases lay in between. In germline, CDR1 is WSHSY, CDR2 SAAADI. The CDR3 nucleotides read TGCGCCAGCAGTGAGATTGCGGGGGCGGGTGAGCAGTTCTTC. It yields the protein CASSEIAGAGEQFF.

V and J are TRBV20-1 and TRBJ2-1, with 11 bases that match TRBD2. V dropped 3 bases and J dropped 7; count of bases not matched to a gene: 8. Per germline, CDR1 DFQATT and CDR2 SNEGSKA (reference sequence). The CDR3 length is 15 residues. CDR3 protein: CSASPLAGGPNEQFF. CDR3 DNA sequence: TGCAGTGCTAGTCCCCTAGCGGGGGGACCTAATGAGCAGTTCTTC.

V usage is TRBV2 and J usage is TRBJ2-7; TRBD2 agrees at 14 bases. CDR1 is SNHLY, CDR2 FYNNEI, per germline. This CDR3 spans 15 amino acids. V gave up 8 bases and J gave up 3 bases; unmatched junction bases: 6. In nucleotides, the CDR3 is TGTGCCAGCGGACTGACTAGCGGGGGGGGCTACGAGCAGTACTTC. Protein sequence: CASGLTSGGGYEQYF.

The chain combines TRBV15 with TRBJ1-6; 11 bases agree with TRBD1. The V gene's germline CDR1 is LNHNV and CDR2 YYDKDF (reference sequence). The V gene end was trimmed by 0 bases and the J gene end by 9 bases; junction bases not matched to a gene: 1. The CDR3 is 15 residues long. CDR3 amino acids: CATSREDRGLSPLHF. CDR3 nucleotides: TGTGCCACCAGCAGAGAGGACAGGGGGCTTTCACCCCTCCACTTT.

This clonotype was counted between two and nine times. The chain links TRBV24-1 to TRBJ2-5, with 7 bases identical to TRBD1. After removal of 3 bases from V and 5 bases from J, the junction contained 8 bases not matched to a gene. CDR1 KGHDR and CDR2 SFDVKD come from the germline V gene. This CDR3 contains 15 residues. CDR3 amino acids: CATSDPTGLGETQYF. The CDR3 DNA follows: TGTGCCACCAGTGATCCGACAGGGCTTGGTGAGACCCAGTACTTC.

This clonotype has ten or more counts. V gene TRBV4-1 combines with J gene TRBJ2-7; a weak D match, TRBD2 (5 bases). V was cut by 0 bases and J by 0 bases, with 12 bases left in between. CDR1 and CDR2 (germline): MGHRA, YSYEKL. This CDR3 comprises 16 residues. The CDR3 protein is CASSQDVGRNSYEQYF. The CDR3 bases are TGCGCCAGCAGCCAAGACGTGGGGAGAAACTCCTACGAGCAGTACTTC.

This clonotype was seen at least ten times. The rearrangement joins TRBV19 to TRBJ2-1; D is unclear. This CDR3 comprises 13 residues. CDR1 LNHDA and CDR2 SQIVND come from the germline V gene (reference sequence). Trimming took 7 bases from V and 6 from J, leaving 13 bases between them. The CDR3 nucleotides read TGTGCCAGTAATCTCGGGTCTCTCAATGAGCAGTTCTTC. Encoded protein: CASNLGSLNEQFF. Drawing the rest from reference TRBV19 and TRBJ2-1, the complete variable domain is DGGITQSPKYLFRKEGQNVTLSCEQNLNHDAMYWYRQDPGQGLRLIYYSQIVNDFQKGDIAEGYSVSREKKESFPLTVTSAQKNPTAFYLCASNLGSLNEQFFGPGTRLTVL.

The chain recombines TRBV15 with TRBJ2-6; D unclear. Trimming took 0 bases from V and 0 from J, leaving 3 bases between them. The CDR3 loop spans 15 amino acids. The germline V gene has CDR1 LNHNV and CDR2 YYDKDF (reference sequence). The CDR3 loop is CATSRDPSGANVLTF. The CDR3 coding sequence is TGTGCCACCAGCAGAGATCCCTCTGGGGCCAACGTCCTGACTTTC.

This clonotype was detected only once. CDR3 residues: CASRRGGYTF. CDR3 DNA: TGTGCCAGCAGGCGTGGTGGCTACACCTTC. The rearrangement joins TRBV6-1 to TRBJ1-2; no clear D gene. V shed 6 bases and J shed 7 bases, with 6 bases lying between them. CDR1 is MNHNS, CDR2 SASEGT, per germline. This CDR3 contains 10 residues.

This clonotype has more than one count but fewer than ten. Possible read error: a much larger clone is one base away. The chain links TRBV29-1 to TRBJ1-2, with D possibly matching TRBD1 (5 bases). CDR3 length equals 13 residues. CDR1 is SQVTM and CDR2 is ANQGSEA in the germline V gene. The CDR3 nucleotides read TGCAGCGTTGGGGACCGAGCTAACTATGACTACACCTTC. This translates into CSVGDRANYDYTF.

This clonotype was recorded once. The chain combines TRBV18 with TRBJ2-1; perhaps TRBD2 as D (7 bases). The CDR3 extends over 19 amino acids. V was pared by 5 bases and J by 0 bases, with 23 bases between. In germline, CDR1 is KGHSH, CDR2 LQKENI. The CDR3 loop reads CASSYALGGGPSSYNEQFF. CDR3 DNA: TGTGCCAGCTCATACGCCCTTGGGGGGGGGCCCAGCTCCTACAATGAGCAGTTCTTC. Supplemented by reference TRBV18 and TRBJ2-1, the full variable domain reads NAGVMQNPRHLVRRRGQEARLRCSPMKGHSHVYWYRQLPEEGLKFMVYLQKENIIDESGMPKERFSAEFPKEGPSILRIQQVVRGDSAAYFCASSYALGGGPSSYNEQFFGPGTRLTVL.